Below are 13 T cell receptor beta chains sequenced from a single sample in a study of identical twins. TCRdb itself ran the 5' RACE reads through MiXCR, one entry per CDR3 protein. The sample yields more than 400,000 distinct CDR3 sequences, 15% seen once. These same data were also listed under a study on yellow fever vaccine responses in identical twins.

Material: CD4+ T cells sorted from blood. The receptor source for this set is a woman aged 18-30 years in good health.

The chain combines TRBV29-1 with TRBJ2-3; D unclear. Trimming took off 0 bases at V and 2 bases at J, with 12 bases between the two ends. The CDR3 spans 15 residues. Germline loops: CDR1 SQVTM, CDR2 ANQGSEA. The CDR3 DNA reads as TGCAGCGTTGAAGATCTTCGGACCTCCACAGATACGCAGTATTTT. This codes for CSVEDLRTSTDTQYF.

This clonotype came up a few times. The rearrangement joins TRBV12-3 or TRBV12-4 to TRBJ2-2; D gene ambiguous. The CDR3 spans 12 residues. The V end was cut by 6 bases, the J end by 7 bases, with 9 bases between. The CDR3 nucleotides read TGTGCCAGCAGGGAAGAAGTCGGGGAGCTGTTTTTT. Protein: CASREEVGELFF.

The rearrangement uses TRBV20-1 and TRBJ2-7; 8 positions agree with TRBD2. J gave up 6 bases and V 6 bases, and 16 bases lay outside the gene matches. The V gene's germline CDR1 is DFQATT and CDR2 SNEGSKA (reference sequence). The CDR3 runs 15 residues. CDR3 bases: TGCAGTGCCAGGCTAGCGCGGGAGGTTTCTGGCGAGCAGTACTTC. Protein sequence: CSARLAREVSGEQYF.

This clonotype has only a few counts. The rearrangement uses TRBV11-2 and TRBJ2-7, with unresolved D. V shed 3 bases and J shed 2 bases, with 14 bases lying between them. The CDR3 has 15 residues. Germline CDR1 is SGHAT and CDR2 is FQNNGV. The CDR3 loop reads CASSFTSGTTYEQYV. CDR3 sequence (DNA): TGTGCCAGCAGCTTTACCTCGGGCACTACCTACGAGCAGTACGTC.

V and J are TRBV7-3 and TRBJ2-3; D is perhaps TRBD2 (6 bases). The CDR3 consists of 14 residues. CDR1 is SGHTA, CDR2 FQGTGA, per germline. V dropped 3 bases and J dropped 2 bases, with 9 bases sitting between them. The CDR3 reads CASSLGRYTDTQYF. In DNA, the CDR3 is TGTGCCAGCAGCTTGGGGAGGTACACAGATACGCAGTATTTT.

This clonotype was picked up many times. The chain has TRBV29-1 and TRBJ2-3; no firm D call. Trimming left V 6 bases short and J 2 bases short, with 6 bases between. Germline CDR1 reads SQVTM; CDR2 reads ANQGSEA. This CDR3 has 11 amino acids. This chain's CDR3 is CSVVATDTQYF. In nucleotides, the CDR3 is TGCAGCGTCGTAGCCACAGATACGCAGTATTTT.

This chain connects TRBV29-1 to TRBJ2-3, with a weak D call TRBD2 (5 bases). The CDR3 spans 14 residues. The V and J ends lost 4 bases and 0 bases respectively, with 11 bases between them. CDR1 is SQVTM, CDR2 ANQGSEA, per germline. In nucleotides, the CDR3 is TGCAGCGTTGTTGGGAGTCAAAGCACAGATACGCAGTATTTT. Translating gives CSVVGSQSTDTQYF.

The gene calls are TRBV6-6 and TRBJ2-5; no clear D gene. The CDR3 runs 13 residues. The germline V gene has CDR1 MNHNY and CDR2 SVGAGI (reference sequence). V gave up 4 bases and J gave up 2 bases, with 8 bases separating them. Written as DNA, the CDR3 is TGTGCCAGCAGTTTTAGCCCTCAAGAGACCCAGTACTTC. It translates to CASSFSPQETQYF.

The chain combines TRBV10-3 with TRBJ2-6; 8 nucleotides line up with TRBD2. CDR3 size: 15 residues. The germline gives CDR1 ENHRY, CDR2 SYGVKD. J gave up 2 bases and V 10 bases, and 7 bases lay outside the gene matches. The CDR3 protein is CATTSGSAGANVLTF. CDR3 DNA sequence: TGTGCCACCACTAGCGGAAGCGCTGGGGCCAACGTCCTGACTTTC.

This chain uses TRBV15 with TRBJ2-5, with 9 bases aligning to TRBD1. The V and J ends lost 4 bases and 4 bases, in that order; junction bases with no gene match: 7. Germline V lookup: CDR1 LNHNV, CDR2 YYDKDF (reference sequence). The CDR3 contains 15 residues. As DNA, the CDR3 is TGTGCCACCAGCACCCTTGGGACAGGGAGAGAGACCCAGTACTTC. It translates to CATSTLGTGRETQYF. The variable domain in full, completed from reference TRBV15 and TRBJ2-5, reads DAMVIQNPRYQVTQFGKPVTLSCSQTLNHNVMYWYQQKSSQAPKLLFHYYDKDFNNEADTPDNFQSRRPNTSFCFLDIRSPGLGDTAMYLCATSTLGTGRETQYFGPGTRLLVL.

This clonotype was observed a few times. CDR3 bases: TGCGCCAGCAGCTTGGACGATACGGCGATCTACGAGCAGTACTTC. Protein: CASSLDDTAIYEQYF. This sequence joins TRBV5-1 and TRBJ2-7; no reliable D call. This CDR3 is built from 15 residues. From germline, CDR1 is SGHRS and CDR2 YFSETQ. Trimming cost V 0 bases and J 3 bases, with 13 bases left between them.

This chain uses TRBV10-3 with TRBJ2-7, with D perhaps matching TRBD2 (7 bases). The CDR3 is 14 amino acids. CDR1 and CDR2 from the germline V gene are ENHRY and SYGVKD. The V and J ends lost 8 bases and 7 bases respectively, with 21 bases between them. CDR3 residues: CAIAQDSGVYEQYF. The CDR3, as DNA: TGTGCCATCGCTCAGGACAGCGGGGTTTATGAGCAGTACTTC.

In its sample, this clonotype was seen a few times. The chain links TRBV6-1 to TRBJ1-6; D perhaps matches TRBD1 (6 bases). This CDR3 comprises 16 residues. Deletions cut 4 bases from V and 5 bases from J, with 15 bases between. From germline, CDR1 is MNHNS and CDR2 SASEGT. The chain's CDR3 is CASSAQGWTDNSPLHF. CDR3 coding DNA: TGTGCCAGCAGTGCACAGGGATGGACGGATAATTCACCCCTCCACTTT.